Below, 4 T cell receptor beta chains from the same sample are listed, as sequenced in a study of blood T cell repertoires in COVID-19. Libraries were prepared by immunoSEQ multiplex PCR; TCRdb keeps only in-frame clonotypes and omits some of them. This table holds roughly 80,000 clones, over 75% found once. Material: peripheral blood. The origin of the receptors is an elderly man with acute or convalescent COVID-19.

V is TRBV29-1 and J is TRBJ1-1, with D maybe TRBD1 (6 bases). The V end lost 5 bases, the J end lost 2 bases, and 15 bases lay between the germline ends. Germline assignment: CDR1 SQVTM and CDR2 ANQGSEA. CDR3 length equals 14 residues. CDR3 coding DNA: TGCAGCGTTTCTTTACAGGGTGGAAACACTGAAGCTTTCTTT. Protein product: CSVSLQGGNTEAFF.

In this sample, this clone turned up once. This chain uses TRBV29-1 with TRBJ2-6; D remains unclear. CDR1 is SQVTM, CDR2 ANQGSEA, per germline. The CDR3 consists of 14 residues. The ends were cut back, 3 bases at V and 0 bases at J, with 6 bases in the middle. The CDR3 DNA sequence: TGCAGCGTTGATCAGTCCTCTGGGGCCAACGTCCTGACTTTC. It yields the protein CSVDQSSGANVLTF.

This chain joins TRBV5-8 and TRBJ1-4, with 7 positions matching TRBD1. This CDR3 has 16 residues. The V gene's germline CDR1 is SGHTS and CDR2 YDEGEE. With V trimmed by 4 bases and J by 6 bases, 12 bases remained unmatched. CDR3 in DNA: TGTGCCAGCAGCAAAGACGGGACAGCGACTGATGAAAAACTGTTTTTT. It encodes CASSKDGTATDEKLFF.

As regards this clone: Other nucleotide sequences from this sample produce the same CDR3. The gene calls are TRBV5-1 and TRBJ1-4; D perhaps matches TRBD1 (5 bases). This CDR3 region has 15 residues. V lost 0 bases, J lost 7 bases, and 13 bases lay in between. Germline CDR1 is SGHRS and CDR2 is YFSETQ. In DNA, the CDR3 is TGCGCCAGCAGCTTGGTCGGGACTTCGGGTGAAAAACTGTTTTTT. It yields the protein CASSLVGTSGEKLFF. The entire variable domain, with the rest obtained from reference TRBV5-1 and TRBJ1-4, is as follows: KAGVTQTPRYLIKTRGQQVTLSCSPISGHRSVSWYQQTPGQGLQFLFEYFSETQRNKGNFPGRFSGRQFSNSRSEMNVSTLELGDSALYLCASSLVGTSGEKLFFGSGTQLSVL.